This section outlines one TCR beta chain sequence together with its context. In the original processing: Amplifying reference gene primers gave estimates of nucleated cell counts. Generated by immunoSEQ multiplex PCR, the TCRdb table keeps only in-frame clones and is missing some. The V and J calls and clone size were taken over from that table, and D and trimming were inferred from the DNA. In the table there are just over 650,000 clones, just under 90% of which are singletons. CDR3 length equals 13 residues. Trimming shortened V by 5 bases and J by 4 bases, and 9 bases separated the two germline ends. The source of the sample is a study of blood T cell repertoires in COVID-19. Study details: Acute and convalescent COVID-19 samples came from the United States, Italy and Spain. Sample material is recorded as cDNA or gDNA derived from T cells, B-cell-depleted T cells, or PBMCs.

Specimen: peripheral blood. The origin of this receptor is a woman between 18 and 29 years old with acute or convalescent COVID-19. The V and J genes are TRBV12-3 or TRBV12-4 and TRBJ1-5; D is perhaps TRBD1 (5 bases). CDR3 loop: CASSGQGNQPQHF. DNA of the CDR3: TGTGCCAGCAGTGGGCAGGGAAATCAGCCCCAGCATTTT.